A selection of T cell receptor beta chains follows, all from one sample in a study of CD8 T cells in Susac syndrome. A single record per CDR3 protein comes from TCRdb applying MiXCR to the immunoSEQ multiplex PCR reads. The sample holds about 140,000 distinct CDR3 sequences, approximately 95% seen once. Sequencing was performed on CD4+ T cells from PBMCs. These receptors all stem from a human donor with multiple sclerosis. Each CDR3 is given with its conserved first and last residue. The order of the fields is clone size, V gene, J gene, D gene, CDR3 DNA, CDR3 protein. The D gene is left open where the match is weak. Clone size is not always given. Where it is, it says once, few, many or a class for expanded clones.

-	TRBV9	TRBJ2-1	TRBD2	TGTGCCAGCAGCGTGGATAGCGGGAGCTCCTACAATGAGCAGTTCTTC	CASSVDSGSSYNEQFF
-	TRBV30	TRBJ1-5	TRBD1	TGTGCCTGGAGTACGACTTTGGACAGGGCGGGCAATCAGCCCCAGCATTTT	CAWSTTLDRAGNQPQHF
-	TRBV9	TRBJ1-4	-	TGTGCCAGCAGCCCCGGGTTTAATGAAAAACTGTTTTTT	CASSPGFNEKLFF
-	TRBV28	TRBJ1-6	TRBD1	TGTGCCAGCAAGGGACAGTATAATTCACCCCTCCACTTT	CASKGQYNSPLHF
once	TRBV5-1	TRBJ2-1	TRBD2	TGCGCCAGCAGCTTGGTTTTAGCGGGAGATGGCGATGAGCAGTTCTTC	CASSLVLAGDGDEQFF
-	TRBV20-1	TRBJ2-3	TRBD1	TGCAGTGCTAGAGTAGCAGGGGGCGGGGTAGATACGCAGTATTTT	CSARVAGGGVDTQYF
-	TRBV20-1	TRBJ1-1	-	TGCAGTGCTACGGCGGTAGTTAACACTGAAGCTTTCTTT	CSATAVVNTEAFF
-	TRBV30	TRBJ1-1	-	TGTGCCTGGAGTGAGGCCGGGCACTGGGCTTTCTTT	CAWSEAGHWAFF
-	TRBV6-2/TRBV6-3	TRBJ2-7	-	TGTGCCAGCAGTTACCCCCCCAATGGGGTCAGCGAGCAGTACTTC	CASSYPPNGVSEQYF
-	TRBV27	TRBJ2-7	TRBD2	TGTGCCAGCAGTGTCCCGGGACTAGCGGGGTCCTACGAGCAGTACTTC	CASSVPGLAGSYEQYF